This T cell receptor (beta chain) was recovered during a study of T cell repertoires in ileal Crohn's disease. Study findings and constraints: Clonality above 26.8% at surgery always came with endoscopic recurrence.

Note on this clone: Antigen specificity is unknown.

Trimming took off 7 bases at V and 4 bases at J, with 16 bases between the two ends. CDR3 size: 14 residues. Germline CDR1 SEHNR, CDR2 FQNEAQ (reference sequence). This table comes from immunoSEQ multiplex PCR, and its TCRdb copy is limited to in-frame clones, with some not included. The sample includes some 5,400 clones, around 69% of them seen just once. Time point here: neoterminal ileum biopsy at postoperative endoscopy, about 6 months after surgery. Sequences were obtained from ileal tissue. The V and J genes are TRBV7-9 and TRBJ1-1; a weak D match, TRBD1 (6 bases). The sequence came from an adult with Crohn's disease. The CDR3: CASTLGAPGTEAFF. The CDR3 DNA reads TGTGCCAGCACCCTGGGGGCGCCCGGCACTGAAGCTTTCTTT.